A selection of T cell receptor beta chains follows, all from one sample in a study of OX40 agonist ivuxolimab in advanced cancers. Libraries were prepared by immunoSEQ multiplex PCR; TCRdb keeps only in-frame clonotypes and omits some of them. The sample lists 75,000 to 95,000 clones, more than 80% seen once, with less than 12% in the top ten. The specimen was CD4+ or CD8+ T cells sorted from blood, collected in a trial of the OX40 agonist ivuxolimab. These TCRs come from an adult with an advanced solid tumor such as melanoma, head and neck, liver or kidney cancer. CDR3s include the opening cysteine and the closing phenylalanine or tryptophan. D genes are given only for firm matches. A clone size is listed for some rows: how often the clone was seen (once, few, many), or a class if it is expanded.

>TRBV11-2|TRBJ1-2|.|.
CASSLDRVREGYGYTF
TGTGCCAGCAGCCTGGACCGGGTCAGGGAGGGCTATGGCTACACCTTC
>TRBV6-1|TRBJ2-7|.|.
CASSEAGIGGANYEQYF
TGTGCCAGCAGTGAAGCCGGAATCGGCGGGGCCAACTACGAGCAGTACTTC
>TRBV5-4|TRBJ1-3|.|medium-sized
CASSSGRVRSGNTIYF
TGTGCCAGCAGCTCAGGGAGGGTTCGCTCTGGAAACACCATATATTTT
>TRBV5-1|TRBJ2-7|.|.
CASSWTGSSYEQYF
TGCGCCAGCAGCTGGACCGGGAGCTCCTACGAGCAGTACTTC
>TRBV7-9|TRBJ1-4|TRBD1|.
CASSLGQGEKLFF
TGTGCCAGCAGCTTAGGACAGGGTGAAAAACTGTTTTTT
>TRBV28|TRBJ1-2|.|.
CASLKLNYGYTF
TGTGCCAGCCTTAAGCTGAACTATGGCTACACCTTC
>TRBV28|TRBJ2-7|TRBD1|.
CATRRDRGLREQYF
TGTGCCACACGCCGGGACAGGGGTTTACGCGAGCAGTACTTC
>TRBV23-1|TRBJ1-5|.|.
CASSQEEDRMTRGNQPQHF
TGCGCCAGCAGTCAGGAGGAAGACAGGATGACCCGGGGCAATCAGCCCCAGCATTTT
>TRBV4-2|TRBJ2-2|.|once
CASSQARQRFTGELFF
TGTGCCAGCAGCCAAGCCCGACAGAGGTTCACCGGGGAGCTGTTTTTT
>TRBV19|TRBJ2-5|.|.
CASSIRWGETQYF
TGTGCCAGTAGTATTCGGTGGGGAGAGACCCAGTACTTC
>TRBV5-1|TRBJ1-3|TRBD1|.
CASSTRTGTGNTIYF
TGCGCCAGCAGCACAAGGACAGGGACGGGAAACACCATATATTTT
>TRBV7-9|TRBJ2-7|TRBD2|.
CASSRGSSSYEQYF
TGTGCCAGCAGCCGCGGGAGTAGCTCCTACGAGCAGTACTTC
>TRBV11-2|TRBJ1-1|.|.
CASSLVVRGAFF
TGTGCCAGCAGCTTAGTGGTCCGGGGGGCTTTCTTT
>TRBV29-1|TRBJ2-3|TRBD1|.
CSVGDRGTDTQYF
TGCAGCGTTGGGGACAGGGGTACAGATACGCAGTATTTT
>TRBV2|TRBJ2-3|.|.
CASSGLALDTQYF
TGTGCCAGCAGTGGGCTGGCTTTGGATACGCAGTATTTT
>TRBV18|TRBJ1-2|TRBD1|.
CASSPPLATGSNYGYTF
TGTGCCAGCTCACCACCCCTCGCGACAGGGTCTAACTATGGCTACACCTTC
>TRBV5-6|TRBJ2-5|TRBD2|.
CASSLLAGGRETQYF
TGTGCCAGCAGCTTGCTAGCGGGGGGCCGGGAGACCCAGTACTTC
>TRBV15|TRBJ1-1|.|.
CATSRDSRFGRDTEAFF
TGTGCCACCAGCAGAGATTCCAGATTCGGGAGGGACACTGAAGCTTTCTTT
>TRBV15|TRBJ1-2|TRBD1|.
CATSRDTPGQGEYGYTF
TGTGCCACCAGCAGAGATACACCGGGACAGGGAGAATATGGCTACACCTTC
>TRBV7-9|TRBJ1-2|TRBD1|.
CASSLTATTGNGYTF
TGTGCCAGCAGCTTAACTGCAACGACAGGGAATGGCTACACCTTC
>TRBV5-1|TRBJ2-5|.|.
CASSPGETQYF
TGCGCCAGCAGCCCGGGGGAGACCCAGTACTTC
>TRBV19|TRBJ1-6|.|.
CASSIWGSRAPLHF
TGTGCCAGTAGTATCTGGGGTTCCCGAGCACCCCTCCACTTT